This is a list of T cell receptor beta chains from one sample in a study of T cell responses to AZD1222 COVID-19 vaccine. The data were produced by immunoSEQ multiplex PCR, yet TCRdb's version contains in-frame clones alone and is incomplete. In total, the table holds about 140,000 clones. Sample: peripheral blood. The receptors were sampled from an adult in good health. Both conserved end residues are part of each CDR3. The order of the fields is D gene, V gene, CDR3 length, J gene, CDR3 protein, CDR3 DNA. The D gene is left open where the match is weak.

NA	TRBV28	14	TRBJ2-1	CASRLPIEGNEQFF	TGTGCCAGCCGTCTTCCCATCGAGGGCAATGAGCAGTTCTTC
NA	TRBV19	12	TRBJ1-2	CASSLRDYGYTF	TGTGCCAGTAGCCTTCGAGACTATGGCTACACCTTC
NA	TRBV19	13	TRBJ1-6	CATTDQINSPLHF	TGTGCCACCACGGACCAAATAAATTCACCCCTCCACTTT
TRBD1	TRBV6-5	14	TRBJ2-7	CASSTLDRGGEQYF	TGTGCCAGCAGTACCCTGGACAGGGGTGGCGAGCAGTACTTC
TRBD1	TRBV15	15	TRBJ1-4	CATAGQGTSGEKLFF	TGTGCCACCGCCGGACAGGGCACCTCAGGCGAAAAACTGTTTTTT
NA	TRBV12-3/TRBV12-4	13	TRBJ1-2	CASSFDVNYGYTF	TGTGCCAGCAGTTTTGACGTAAACTATGGCTACACCTTC
NA	TRBV30	11	TRBJ1-2	CAWAQNYGYTF	TGTGCCTGGGCACAGAACTATGGCTACACCTTC
NA	TRBV19	15	TRBJ1-3	CASSSQGSSGNTIYF	TGTGCCAGTTCATCTCAGGGGAGCTCTGGAAACACCATATATTTT
NA	TRBV6-5	15	TRBJ1-3	CASREVLDSGNTIYF	TGTGCCAGCAGGGAGGTATTGGACTCTGGAAACACCATATATTTT
TRBD1	TRBV6-5	15	TRBJ2-4	CASSYSRGLGNIQYF	TGTGCCAGCAGTTACTCAAGGGGGCTGGGAAACATTCAGTACTTC
NA	TRBV7-2	14	TRBJ1-2	CASSLDRVRYGYTF	TGTGCCAGCAGCTTAGACAGGGTCCGCTATGGCTACACCTTC
NA	TRBV18	17	TRBJ2-2	CASSPQVRTLNTGELFF	TGTGCCAGCTCACCACAGGTGCGGACCCTGAACACCGGGGAGCTGTTTTTT
NA	TRBV27	12	TRBJ1-6	CASSGSNSPLHF	TGTGCCAGCAGTGGCTCGAATTCACCCCTCCACTTT
NA	TRBV28	15	TRBJ1-2	CASSLGFGGDYGYTF	TGTGCCAGCAGTTTGGGGTTTGGGGGCGACTATGGCTACACCTTC
NA	TRBV2	14	TRBJ1-5	CASSIFQRNQPQHF	TGTGCCAGCAGCATATTTCAAAGGAATCAGCCCCAGCATTTT
TRBD1	TRBV18	14	TRBJ1-2	CASSPGTGVYGYTF	TGTGCCAGCTCACCCGGGACAGGGGTCTATGGCTACACCTTC
TRBD1	TRBV5-1	16	TRBJ2-2	CASSPSGTGGTGELFF	TGCGCCAGCAGCCCGTCCGGGACAGGAGGCACCGGGGAGCTGTTTTTT
NA	TRBV6-5	14	TRBJ1-2	CASSPDPANYGYTF	TGTGCCAGCTCTCCTGATCCAGCTAACTATGGCTACACCTTC
NA	TRBV6-2/TRBV6-3	16	TRBJ2-3	CASSYGLGTDTDTQYF	TGTGCCAGCAGTTACGGACTCGGGACGGATACAGATACGCAGTATTTT
TRBD1	TRBV2	15	TRBJ1-5	CASSADRGGNQPQHF	TGTGCCAGCAGTGCGGACAGGGGTGGAAATCAGCCCCAGCATTTT
TRBD1	TRBV4-2	16	TRBJ1-1	CASSQARTGVNTEAFF	TGTGCCAGCAGCCAGGCCCGGACAGGAGTGAACACTGAAGCTTTCTTT
NA	TRBV19	16	TRBJ1-5	CASRYSPSYSNQPQHF	TGTGCCAGTAGGTACAGCCCGAGTTATAGCAATCAGCCCCAGCATTTT
TRBD1	TRBV28	12	TRBJ2-3	CASSFGTATQYF	TGTGCCAGCAGTTTCGGGACAGCTACGCAGTATTTT
TRBD1	TRBV7-3	18	TRBJ2-2	CASSPLLQGARDTGELFF	TGTGCCAGCAGCCCCTTACTACAGGGGGCCCGGGACACCGGGGAGCTGTTTTTT
TRBD1	TRBV4-1	16	TRBJ2-7	CASSQGTGRLSYEQYF	TGCGCCAGCAGCCAAGGGACAGGGAGGTTATCCTACGAGCAGTACTTC
NA	TRBV7-3	14	TRBJ2-2	CASSQNVNTGELFF	TGTGCCAGCTCCCAAAACGTAAACACCGGGGAGCTGTTTTTT
NA	TRBV5-1	15	TRBJ2-1	CASSLWGDSYNEQFF	TGCGCCAGCAGCTTGTGGGGAGACTCCTACAATGAGCAGTTCTTC
NA	TRBV30	13	TRBJ2-3	CAWSGRSTDTQYF	TGTGCCTGGAGTGGGCGCTCCACAGATACGCAGTATTTT
NA	TRBV29-1	12	TRBJ2-7	CSGGEGFDEQYF	TGCAGCGGGGGGGAAGGGTTCGACGAGCAGTACTTC
NA	TRBV28	13	TRBJ1-2	CASTGGEGSGYTF	TGTGCCAGCACCGGGGGCGAGGGGTCAGGCTACACCTTC
NA	TRBV2	13	TRBJ1-1	CASSDRGVTEAFF	TGTGCCAGCAGTGATAGGGGAGTTACTGAAGCTTTCTTT
NA	TRBV18	15	TRBJ2-5	CASSPPGVAGETQYF	TGTGCCAGCTCACCACCCGGGGTGGCCGGGGAGACCCAGTACTTC
NA	TRBV6-1	16	TRBJ2-7	CASSEPRGRGPYEQYF	TGTGCCAGCAGTGAGCCCCGGGGCCGCGGACCATACGAGCAGTACTTC
TRBD2	TRBV18	16	TRBJ2-7	CASSPTGGGPPYEQYF	TGTGCCAGCTCACCTACTGGCGGGGGGCCCCCCTACGAGCAGTACTTC
TRBD2	TRBV27	16	TRBJ2-1	CASSPRAGGQENEQFF	TGTGCCAGCAGTCCCCGAGCGGGGGGCCAAGAAAATGAGCAGTTCTTC